The clone carrying this T cell receptor (beta chain) has a handful of counts. The study ran its PCR with 60 Vbeta and 13 Jbeta primers. Measured with immunoSEQ multiplex PCR; TCRdb has only the in-frame clones, and not every one. The table includes over 65,000 clones, about four fifths detected once. These data come from a study of cytomegalovirus exposure and HLA in healthy donors. The CDR3 covers 15 residues. The V gene end was trimmed by 2 bases and the J gene end by 5 bases; junction bases not matched to a gene: 6. Germline loops: CDR1 SGHRS, CDR2 YFSETQ. The sequenced sample was PBMCs. The receptor comes from a woman between 40 and 55 years old in good health and CMV-seropositive. The rearrangement uses TRBV5-1 and TRBJ2-2; TRBD1 agrees at 7 bases. CDR3 sequence reads: CASSLGGRGTGELFF. CDR3 in DNA: TGCGCCAGCAGCTTAGGGGGCCGGGGAACCGGGGAGCTGTTTTTT.